This entry is about one TCR beta chain. No antigen is known for it. The CDR3 length is 16 residues. Germline CDR1 and CDR2: SGDLS and YYNGEE. With 4 bases removed from V and 7 bases from J, the gap between germline ends came to 24 bases. The data were taken from a study of T cell responses to AZD1222 COVID-19 vaccine. General study points: In the spike-specific TCR repertoire, nearly half reportedly target unmutated variant regions. At baseline, seropositivity was found in only a handful of AZD1222 recipients.

Clones were sequenced by immunoSEQ multiplex PCR, and TCRdb holds only the in-frame ones, with some missing. The sample has around 120,000 clones, around 93% seen once. The V call is TRBV9, the J call TRBJ2-7; D unresolved. The sequencing here drew on peripheral blood, taken 28 days after the second AZD1222 dose. This clonotype was obtained from an adult who received the AZD1222 COVID-19 vaccine. The CDR3 DNA sequence: TGTGCCAGCAGCCCGCGTTCGGCCGGGTTATTAGATGAGCAGTACTTC. Translating gives CASSPRSAGLLDEQYF.